This T cell receptor (beta chain) was recovered during a study of blood T cells in healthy people across ages. The second PCR ran about 6 to 11 cycles with a sample-barcoded 5' primer and J-beta primers. TCRdb analysed the 5' RACE reads with MiXCR anew, one entry per CDR3 protein. Here the sample spans about 680,000 distinct CDR3 sequences, around 49% being singletons. In the case of this clonotype: Its antigen is still unknown.

Study-wide results and limits: Higher diversity and more naive CD4+ cells were features of long-lived donors, compared to aged donors.

The TCR was taken from a woman aged 55-70 years in good health. The sample comprised blood.

This CDR3 reads CASSPQALKNSPLHF. The CDR3 DNA reads TGTGCCAGCAGCCCCCAGGCGCTCAAGAATTCACCCCTCCACTTT. The V and J genes are TRBV14 and TRBJ1-6; D uncertain. This CDR3 is 15 amino acids long. CDR1 is SGHDN and CDR2 is FVKESK in the germline V gene. Between the trimmed V and J ends, which lost 4 bases and 7 bases, there was a span of 14 bases. Looking up the rest from reference TRBV14 and TRBJ1-6 gives the full variable domain: EAGVTQFPSHSVIEKGQTVTLRCDPISGHDNLYWYRRVMGKEIKFLLHFVKESKQDESGMPNNRFLAERTGGTYSTLKVQPAELEDSGVYFCASSPQALKNSPLHFGNGTRLTVT.